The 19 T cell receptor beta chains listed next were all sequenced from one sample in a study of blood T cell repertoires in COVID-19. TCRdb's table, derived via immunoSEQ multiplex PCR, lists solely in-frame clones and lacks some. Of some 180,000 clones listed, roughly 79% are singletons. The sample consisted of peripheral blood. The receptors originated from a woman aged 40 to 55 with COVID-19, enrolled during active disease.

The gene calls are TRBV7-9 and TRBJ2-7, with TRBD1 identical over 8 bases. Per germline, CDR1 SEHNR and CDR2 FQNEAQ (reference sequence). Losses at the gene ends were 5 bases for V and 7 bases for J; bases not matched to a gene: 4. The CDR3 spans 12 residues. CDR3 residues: CASSDGTGEQYV. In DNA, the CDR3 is TGTGCCAGCAGCGACGGGACAGGTGAGCAGTACGTC.

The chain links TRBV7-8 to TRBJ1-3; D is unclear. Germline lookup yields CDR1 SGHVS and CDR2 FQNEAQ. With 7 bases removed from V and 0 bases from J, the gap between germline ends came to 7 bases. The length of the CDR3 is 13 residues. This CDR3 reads CASNCGSGNTIYF. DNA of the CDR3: TGTGCCAGCAACTGCGGCTCTGGAAACACCATATATTTT.

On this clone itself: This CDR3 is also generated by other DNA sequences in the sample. CDR3 bases: TGTGCCACCAGCAGAGACAGGGGAACAGATACGCAGTATTTT. Encoded protein: CATSRDRGTDTQYF. The chain couples TRBV15 to TRBJ2-3; weak D call: TRBD1 (6 bases). Germline CDR1 is LNHNV and CDR2 is YYDKDF (reference sequence). Trimming left V 0 bases short and J 3 bases short, with 7 bases between. This CDR3 region has 14 residues.

The CDR3 loop is CASSARVSGKDYEQYF. CDR3 coding DNA: TGTGCCAGCAGCGCCCGGGTGAGCGGGAAAGACTACGAGCAGTACTTC. This chain joins TRBV5-6 and TRBJ2-7; 7 bases match TRBD2. The germline CDR1 and CDR2 sequences are SGHDT and YYEEEE. V lost 4 bases and J lost 3; bases outside the gene matches: 13. The length of the CDR3 is 16 residues. The full variable domain, with the rest looked up from reference TRBV5-6 and TRBJ2-7, is DAGVTQSPTHLIKTRGQQVTLRCSPKSGHDTVSWYQQALGQGPQFIFQYYEEEERQRGNFPDRFSGHQFPNYSSELNVNALLLGDSALYLCASSARVSGKDYEQYFGPGTRLTVT.

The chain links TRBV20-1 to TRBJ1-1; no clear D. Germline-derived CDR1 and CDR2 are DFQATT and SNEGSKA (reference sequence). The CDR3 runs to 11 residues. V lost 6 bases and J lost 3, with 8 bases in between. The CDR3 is CSARGYTEAFF. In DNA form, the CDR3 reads TGCAGTGCCCGAGGATACACTGAAGCTTTCTTT.

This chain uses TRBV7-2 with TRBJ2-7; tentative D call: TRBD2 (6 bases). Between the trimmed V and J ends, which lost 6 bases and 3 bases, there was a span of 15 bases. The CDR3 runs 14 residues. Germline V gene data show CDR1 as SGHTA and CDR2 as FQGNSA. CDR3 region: CASSTRARGYEQYF. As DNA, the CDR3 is TGTGCCAGCAGTACCAGGGCGCGGGGCTACGAGCAGTACTTC.

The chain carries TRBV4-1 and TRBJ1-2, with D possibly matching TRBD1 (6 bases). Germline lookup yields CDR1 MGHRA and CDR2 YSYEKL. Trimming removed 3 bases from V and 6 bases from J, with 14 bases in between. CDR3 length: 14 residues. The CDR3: CASSHRRGGDGYTF. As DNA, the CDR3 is TGCGCCAGCAGCCACCGCAGGGGTGGAGATGGCTACACCTTC.

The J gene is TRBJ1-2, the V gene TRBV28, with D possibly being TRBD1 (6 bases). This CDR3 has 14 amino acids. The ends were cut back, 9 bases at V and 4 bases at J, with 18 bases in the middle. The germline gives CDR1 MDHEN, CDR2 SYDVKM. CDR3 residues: CASNRQGLFYGYTF. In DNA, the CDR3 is TGTGCCAGTAACCGCCAGGGGCTCTTCTATGGCTACACCTTC.

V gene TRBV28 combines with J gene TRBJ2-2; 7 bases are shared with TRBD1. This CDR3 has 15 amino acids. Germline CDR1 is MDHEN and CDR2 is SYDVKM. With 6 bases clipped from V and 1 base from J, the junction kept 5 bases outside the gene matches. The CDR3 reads CASRQRTGNTGELFF. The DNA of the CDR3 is TGTGCCAGCAGACAAAGGACAGGGAACACCGGGGAGCTGTTTTTT.

The CDR3: CASSPSGGRSTDTQYF. The CDR3 DNA reads as TGTGCCAGTAGTCCCAGCGGCGGGAGAAGCACAGATACGCAGTATTTT. This chain connects TRBV19 to TRBJ2-3; 7 positions match TRBD2. The V gene end was trimmed by 5 bases and the J gene end by 0 bases; junction bases not matched to a gene: 8. Germline values: CDR1 LNHDA, CDR2 SQIVND (reference sequence). The CDR3 runs to 16 residues.

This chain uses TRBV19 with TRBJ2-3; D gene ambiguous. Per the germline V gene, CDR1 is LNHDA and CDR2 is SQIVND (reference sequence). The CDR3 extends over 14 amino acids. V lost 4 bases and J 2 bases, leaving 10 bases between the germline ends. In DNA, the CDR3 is TGTGCCAGTAGTAGGGCGCCAGCCACAGATACGCAGTATTTT. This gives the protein CASSRAPATDTQYF.

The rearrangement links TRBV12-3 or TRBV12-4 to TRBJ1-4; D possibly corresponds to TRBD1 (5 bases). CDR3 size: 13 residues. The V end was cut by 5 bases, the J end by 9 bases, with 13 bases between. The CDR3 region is CASSPGAGKKLFF. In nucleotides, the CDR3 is TGTGCCAGCAGTCCTGGAGCAGGGAAAAAACTGTTTTTT.

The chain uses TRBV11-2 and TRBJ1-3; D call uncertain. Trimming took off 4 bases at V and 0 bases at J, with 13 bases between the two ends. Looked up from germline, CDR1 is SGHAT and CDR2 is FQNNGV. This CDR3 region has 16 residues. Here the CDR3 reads CASSWTTADSGNTIYF. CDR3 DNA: TGTGCCAGCAGCTGGACTACAGCCGACTCTGGAAACACCATATATTTT.

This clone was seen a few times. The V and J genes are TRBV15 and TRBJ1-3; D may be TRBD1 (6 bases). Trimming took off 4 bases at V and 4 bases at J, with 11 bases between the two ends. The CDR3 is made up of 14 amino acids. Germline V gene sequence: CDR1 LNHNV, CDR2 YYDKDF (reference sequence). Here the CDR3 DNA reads TGTGCCACCAGCACCAGGGGTGGCGGAAACACCATATATTTT. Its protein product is CATSTRGGGNTIYF.

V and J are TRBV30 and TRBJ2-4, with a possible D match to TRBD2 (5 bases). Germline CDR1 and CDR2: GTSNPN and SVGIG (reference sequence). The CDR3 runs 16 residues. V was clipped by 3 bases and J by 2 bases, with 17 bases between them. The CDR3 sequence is CAWSLLPPGTKNIQYF. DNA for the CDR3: TGTGCCTGGAGCCTTCTGCCCCCGGGGACCAAAAACATTCAGTACTTC.

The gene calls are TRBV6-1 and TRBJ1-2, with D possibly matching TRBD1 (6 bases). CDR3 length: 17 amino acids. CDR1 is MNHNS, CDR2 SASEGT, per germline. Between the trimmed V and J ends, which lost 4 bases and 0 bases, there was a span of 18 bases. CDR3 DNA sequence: TGTGCCAGCAGTGTACCGGGACACTCTAAGGCTAACTATGGCTACACCTTC. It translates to CASSVPGHSKANYGYTF.

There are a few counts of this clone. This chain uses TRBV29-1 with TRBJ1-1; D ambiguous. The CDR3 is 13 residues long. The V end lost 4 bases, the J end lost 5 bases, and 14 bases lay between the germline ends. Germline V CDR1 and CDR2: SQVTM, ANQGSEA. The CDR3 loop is CSVGGFGSTEAFF. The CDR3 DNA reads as TGCAGCGTTGGAGGGTTCGGTTCGACTGAAGCTTTCTTT.

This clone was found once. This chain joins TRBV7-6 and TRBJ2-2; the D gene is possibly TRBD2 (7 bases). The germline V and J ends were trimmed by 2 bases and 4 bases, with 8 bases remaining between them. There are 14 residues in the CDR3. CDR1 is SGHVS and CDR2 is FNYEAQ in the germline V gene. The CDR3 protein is CASSLRGGTGELFF. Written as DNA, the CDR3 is TGTGCCAGCAGCTTAAGGGGGGGCACCGGGGAGCTGTTTTTT.

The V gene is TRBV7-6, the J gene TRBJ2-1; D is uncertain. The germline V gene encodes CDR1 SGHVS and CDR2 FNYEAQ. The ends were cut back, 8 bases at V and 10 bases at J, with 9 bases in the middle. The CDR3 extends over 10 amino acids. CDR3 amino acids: CASGLLEQFF. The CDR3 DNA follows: TGTGCCAGCGGGCTTTTGGAGCAGTTCTTC.